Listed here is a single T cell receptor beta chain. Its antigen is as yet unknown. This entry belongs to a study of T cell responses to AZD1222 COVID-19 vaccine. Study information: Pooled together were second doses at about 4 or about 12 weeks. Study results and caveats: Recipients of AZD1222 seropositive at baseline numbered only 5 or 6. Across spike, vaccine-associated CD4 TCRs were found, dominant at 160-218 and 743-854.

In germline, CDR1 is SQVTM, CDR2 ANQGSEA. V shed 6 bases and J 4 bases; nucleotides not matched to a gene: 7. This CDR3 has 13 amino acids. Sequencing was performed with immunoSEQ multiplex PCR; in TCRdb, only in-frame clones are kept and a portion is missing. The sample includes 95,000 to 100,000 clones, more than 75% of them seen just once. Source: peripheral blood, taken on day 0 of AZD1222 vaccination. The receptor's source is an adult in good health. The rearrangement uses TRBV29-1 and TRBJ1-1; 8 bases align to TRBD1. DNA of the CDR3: TGCAGCGTCGCTCAGGGGGCGCTCACTGAAGCTTTCTTT. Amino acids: CSVAQGALTEAFF. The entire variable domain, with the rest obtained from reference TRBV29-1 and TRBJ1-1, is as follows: SAVISQKPSRDICQRGTSLTIQCQVDSQVTMMFWYRQQPGQSLTLIATANQGSEATYESGFVIDKFPISRPNLTFSTLTVSNMSPEDSSIYLCSVAQGALTEAFFGQGTRLTVV.